Listed here are 3 T cell receptor beta chains from one sample, sequenced in a study of blood T cell repertoires in COVID-19. Profiled with immunoSEQ multiplex PCR; TCRdb holds only in-frame clones, not every one. Of approximately 300,000 clones in the sample, roughly 86% were seen once. Material for sequencing was PBMCs or T cells enriched from blood (not recorded which). The receptors come from a woman aged 25 to 39 who had recovered from COVID-19.

The J gene is TRBJ1-1, the V gene TRBV7-2, with 8 bases matching TRBD1. Losses at the gene ends were 1 base for V and 5 bases for J; bases not matched to a gene: 9. Per germline, CDR1 SGHTA and CDR2 FQGNSA. This CDR3 has 16 amino acids. The CDR3 spells CASSLGQGAGKTEAFF. The CDR3 DNA reads as TGTGCCAGCAGCTTAGGCCAGGGGGCTGGGAAAACTGAAGCTTTCTTT.

The rearrangement uses TRBV7-2 and TRBJ1-2, with TRBD1 matching 7 bases. The germline gives CDR1 SGHTA, CDR2 FQGNSA. The CDR3 is made up of 15 amino acids. V shed 1 base, J shed 3 bases, and the junction held 5 bases outside the gene matches. The chain's CDR3 is CASSLGGQPYYGYTF. Here the CDR3 DNA reads TGTGCCAGCAGCTTAGGGGGACAGCCTTACTATGGCTACACCTTC.

The chain recombines TRBV29-1 with TRBJ1-1; 8 bases match TRBD1. Germline V gene data show CDR1 as SQVTM and CDR2 as ANQGSEA. With V trimmed by 7 bases and J by 4 bases, 8 bases remained unmatched. This CDR3 has 13 residues. CDR3 nucleotide sequence: TGCAGCGCGGGACAGGCCTTAGCCACTGAAGCTTTCTTT. This gives the protein CSAGQALATEAFF.